This T cell receptor beta chain was sequenced in a study of response to subunit inactivated influenza vaccine. Whole-study findings and limits: Few additional T cells are recruited per seasonal influenza vaccination, authors suggested.

This clonotype was detected a few times. Its antigen is not known. TCRdb ran MiXCR on the RT-PCR reads and lists one entry per CDR3 protein. There are around 530,000 distinct CDR3 sequences in the sample; approximately 12% occur only once, and roughly a tenth lies in the top ten. Germline V gene lookup returns CDR1 PRHDT and CDR2 FYEKMQ (reference sequence). The CDR3 covers 15 residues. V gave up 2 bases and J gave up 6 bases, with 17 bases separating them. V is TRBV13 and J is TRBJ2-7, with D tentatively TRBD1 (5 bases). This receptor was taken from a man between 50 and 59 years old who received an inactivated influenza vaccine. The material sequenced was PBMCs from blood, taken on the day of vaccination. The CDR3 sequence is CASSLLSDSIPEQYF. The CDR3 DNA reads TGTGCCAGCAGCTTATTGTCCGACAGTATCCCCGAGCAGTACTTC. The full variable domain, with the rest looked up from reference TRBV13 and TRBJ2-7, is AAGVIQSPRHLIKEKRETATLKCYPIPRHDTVYWYQQGPGQDPQFLISFYEKMQSDKGSIPDRFSAQQFSDYHSELNMSSLELGDSALYFCASSLLSDSIPEQYFGPGTRLTVT.